This T cell receptor (beta chain) was profiled in a study of T cells of healthy individuals. This clonotype was detected ten times or more. TCRdb re-called the 5' RACE reads through MiXCR, storing one row per CDR3 protein. The table lists over 95,000 distinct CDR3 sequences, approximately 18% of them singletons. The TCR comes from a human donor in good health.

CDR3 in amino acids: CASSYGGAGPTDTQYF. The CDR3 DNA reads TGCGCCAGCAGCTACGGGGGCGCAGGTCCCACAGATACGCAGTATTTT. The V gene is TRBV5-1, the J gene TRBJ2-3; D could derive from TRBD1 or TRBD2 (6 bases each). CDR1 and CDR2 from the germline V gene are SGHRS and YFSETQ. The CDR3 contains 16 residues. Trimming cost V 3 bases and J 2 bases, with 16 bases left between them.